The clone carrying this T cell receptor (beta chain) was observed a handful of times. The antigen is unknown. Profiled with immunoSEQ multiplex PCR; TCRdb holds only in-frame clones, not every one. The sample has roughly 21,000 clones, over 75% seen once. V was pared by 0 bases and J by 2 bases, with 14 bases between. This CDR3 region has 16 residues. The germline gives CDR1 MGHRA, CDR2 YSYEKL. The data stem from a study of OX40 agonist ivuxolimab in advanced cancers. Turning to the study itself: Patients were over 65% male with ages roughly 20 to 90, mean roughly 55. Notes on the study in general: Still undetermined is the antigen specificity of the expanded peripheral T cells. Among patients with partial responses at 0.1-3.0 mg/kg, clonal expansion was among the lowest. CD4+ T cells averaged fewer expanded clones than CD8+ T cells.

The sequence derives from an adult with an advanced solid tumor such as melanoma, head and neck, liver or kidney cancer. This chain connects TRBV4-1 to TRBJ2-7; D is possibly TRBD2 (5 bases). The sample here was CD4+ or CD8+ T cells sorted from blood, taken in a trial of the OX40 agonist ivuxolimab. CDR3 DNA sequence: TGCGCCAGCAGCCAAGAACAGTCCGGGATTGCCTACGAGCAGTACTTC. This encodes CASSQEQSGIAYEQYF.